The 4 T cell receptor beta chains presented below share a single source sample, sequenced in a study of identical twins. MiXCR was run by TCRdb on the 5' RACE reads, yielding one entry per CDR3 protein. Here the sample spans roughly 500,000 distinct CDR3 sequences, about 20% being singletons. The sample was also linked to a second study, of T cells expressing NK-cell markers.

Source material: CD4+ T cells sorted from blood. The receptors originated from a woman aged 18-29 years in good health.

The J gene is TRBJ1-4, the V gene TRBV9; D remains ambiguous. Germline assignment: CDR1 SGDLS and CDR2 YYNGEE. The CDR3 consists of 14 residues. The ends were cut back, 4 bases at V and 5 bases at J, with 12 bases in the middle. CDR3 loop: CASSTPRRNEKLFF. The CDR3 DNA is TGTGCCAGCAGCACTCCGCGGAGAAATGAAAAACTGTTTTTT.

This clonotype appeared a single time. V is TRBV13 and J is TRBJ2-3, with 10 bases aligning to TRBD1. The V gene's germline CDR1 is PRHDT and CDR2 FYEKMQ (reference sequence). The junction had 9 bases not matched to a gene; V was cut back by 5 bases and J by 1 base. The CDR3 length is 17 residues. The DNA for the CDR3 is TGTGCCAGCAGCCCGGGGGACAGGGGTTGGGGCACAGATACGCAGTATTTT. Translated, it gives CASSPGDRGWGTDTQYF.

The rearrangement uses TRBV29-1 and TRBJ1-2, with TRBD1 as a possible D gene (5 bases). The germline CDR1 and CDR2 sequences are SQVTM and ANQGSEA. This CDR3 is 11 amino acids long. Trimming removed 6 bases from V and 5 bases from J, with 10 bases in between. Written as DNA, the CDR3 is TGCAGCGTCCCTAAGGGGTATGGCTACACCTTC. Translation: CSVPKGYGYTF.

There are a few counts of this clonotype. The chain recombines TRBV7-2 with TRBJ2-5; no firm D call. Germline-derived CDR1 and CDR2 are SGHTA and FQGNSA. The CDR3 loop spans 13 amino acids. Trimming shortened V by 2 bases and J by 5 bases, and 9 bases separated the two germline ends. The CDR3 DNA sequence: TGTGCCAGCAGCTTAAATCCAAGGGAGACCCAGTACTTC. This gives the protein CASSLNPRETQYF.